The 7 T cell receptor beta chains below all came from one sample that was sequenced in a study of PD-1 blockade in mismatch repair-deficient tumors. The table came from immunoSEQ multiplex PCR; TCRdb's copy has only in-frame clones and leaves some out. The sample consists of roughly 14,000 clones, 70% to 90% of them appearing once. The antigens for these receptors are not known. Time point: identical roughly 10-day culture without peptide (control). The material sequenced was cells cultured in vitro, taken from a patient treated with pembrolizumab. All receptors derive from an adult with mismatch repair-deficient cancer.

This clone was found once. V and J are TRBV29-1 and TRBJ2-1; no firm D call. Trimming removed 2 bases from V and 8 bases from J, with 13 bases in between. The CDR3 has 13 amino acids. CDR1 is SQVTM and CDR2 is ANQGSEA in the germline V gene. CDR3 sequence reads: CSVEPRLVDEQFF. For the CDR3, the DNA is TGCAGCGTTGAACCCCGCCTCGTGGATGAGCAGTTCTTC.

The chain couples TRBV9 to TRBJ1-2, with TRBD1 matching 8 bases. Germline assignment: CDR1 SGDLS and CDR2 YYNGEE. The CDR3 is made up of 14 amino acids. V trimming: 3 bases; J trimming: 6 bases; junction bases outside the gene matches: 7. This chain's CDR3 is CASSAFGQGNGYTF. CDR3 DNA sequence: TGTGCCAGCAGCGCATTCGGACAGGGAAATGGCTACACCTTC.

The CDR3 nucleotides read TGTGCCAGCAGCTTAGTGGCTAGCGGGAGGGCAGGGGAGCAGTACTTC. Residues: CASSLVASGRAGEQYF. V usage is TRBV7-3 and J usage is TRBJ2-7; 12 bases agree with TRBD2. V gave up 2 bases and J gave up 7 bases; unmatched junction bases: 9. CDR1 SGHTA and CDR2 FQGTGA come from the germline V gene. This CDR3 spans 16 amino acids.

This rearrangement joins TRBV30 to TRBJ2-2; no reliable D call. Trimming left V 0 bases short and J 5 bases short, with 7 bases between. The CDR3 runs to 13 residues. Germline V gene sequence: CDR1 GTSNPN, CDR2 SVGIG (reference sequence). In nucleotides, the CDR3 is TGTGCCTGGAGTGTGTCGGCAACCGGGGAGCTGTTTTTT. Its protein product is CAWSVSATGELFF.

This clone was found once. The CDR3, as DNA: TGCGCCAGCAGCTTGGGACAGGGGATCAATGAGCAGTTCTTC. Its protein is CASSLGQGINEQFF. J is TRBJ2-1 and V is TRBV5-1, with TRBD1 identical over 8 bases. CDR3 length: 14 residues. V dropped 0 bases and J dropped 6; count of bases not matched to a gene: 2. The germline V gene encodes CDR1 SGHRS and CDR2 YFSETQ. The full variable domain, rest sourced from reference TRBV5-1 and TRBJ2-1, is KAGVTQTPRYLIKTRGQQVTLSCSPISGHRSVSWYQQTPGQGLQFLFEYFSETQRNKGNFPGRFSGRQFSNSRSEMNVSTLELGDSALYLCASSLGQGINEQFFGPGTRLTVL.

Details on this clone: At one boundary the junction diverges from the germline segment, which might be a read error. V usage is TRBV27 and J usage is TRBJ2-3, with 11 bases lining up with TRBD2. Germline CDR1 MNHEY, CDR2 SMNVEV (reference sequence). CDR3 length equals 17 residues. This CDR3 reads CASSLFSGRALGDTQYF. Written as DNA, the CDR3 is TGTGCCAGCAGCTTATTTAGCGGGAGGGCCTTGGGCGATACGCAGTATTTT.

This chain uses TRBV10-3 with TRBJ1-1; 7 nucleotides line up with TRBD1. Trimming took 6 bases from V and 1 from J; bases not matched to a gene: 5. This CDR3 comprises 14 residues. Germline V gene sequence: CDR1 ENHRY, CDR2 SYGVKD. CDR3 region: CAIRSRGTNTEAFF. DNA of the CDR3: TGTGCCATCAGGAGCAGGGGGACGAACACTGAAGCTTTCTTT.